This entry features one T cell receptor (beta chain) sequence. The antigen is not known. Generation of TCR beta libraries employed quantitative 5'-RACE incorporating molecular barcodes. TCRdb re-called the 5' RACE reads with MiXCR, one entry per CDR3 protein. The sample carries about 140,000 distinct CDR3 sequences, 8% to 9% recorded once. The data were taken from a study of CD8 T cells in ankylosing spondylitis. Germline loops: CDR1 MNHNS, CDR2 SASEGT. The J segment lost 2 bases and the V segment lost 1 base, leaving 2 bases of the junction unmatched. CDR3 length: 15 residues. General observations from the study: Characteristic, it appeared, of ankylosing spondylitis blood was a TCR beta motif of roughly 8 highly homologous variants.

The source material was synovial fluid, either unsorted or a sorted T cell fraction (not recorded which). The rearrangement links TRBV6-1 to TRBJ2-7; 10 bases agree with TRBD2. The sequence was obtained from a male donor with ankylosing spondylitis. CDR3 in DNA: TGTGCCAGCAGTGAAGATCTAGCGGGGGCCTACGAGCAGTACTTC. It specifies CASSEDLAGAYEQYF.